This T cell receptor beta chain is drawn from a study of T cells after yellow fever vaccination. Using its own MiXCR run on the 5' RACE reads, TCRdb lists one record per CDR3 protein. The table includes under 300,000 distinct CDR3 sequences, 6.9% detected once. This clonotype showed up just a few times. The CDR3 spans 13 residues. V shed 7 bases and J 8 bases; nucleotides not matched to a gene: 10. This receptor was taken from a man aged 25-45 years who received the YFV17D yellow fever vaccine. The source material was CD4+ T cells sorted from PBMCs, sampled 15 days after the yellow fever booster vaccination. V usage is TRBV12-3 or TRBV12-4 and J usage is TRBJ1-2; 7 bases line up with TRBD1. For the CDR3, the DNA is TGTGCCAGCACCTTAGACAGGGCCCGGGGCTACACCTTC. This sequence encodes CASTLDRARGYTF.